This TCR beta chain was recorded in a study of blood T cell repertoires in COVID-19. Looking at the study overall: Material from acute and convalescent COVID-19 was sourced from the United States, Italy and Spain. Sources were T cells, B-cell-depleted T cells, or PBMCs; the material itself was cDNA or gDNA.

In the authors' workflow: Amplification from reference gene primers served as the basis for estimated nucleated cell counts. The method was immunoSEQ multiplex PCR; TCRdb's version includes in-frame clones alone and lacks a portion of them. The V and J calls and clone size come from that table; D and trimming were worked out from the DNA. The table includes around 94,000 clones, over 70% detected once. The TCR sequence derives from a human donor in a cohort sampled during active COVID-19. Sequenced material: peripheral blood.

CDR3 loop: CASSYGSGRRRFF. DNA of the CDR3: TGTGCCAGCAGTTACGGCAGCGGGAGGAGGCGGTTCTTC. This chain links TRBV6-5 with TRBJ2-1; TRBD2 matches at 9 bases. J lost 15 bases, V lost 2 bases, and 8 bases had no gene match. This CDR3 contains 13 residues. Germline CDR1 MNHEY, CDR2 SVGAGI.